The entry below describes one T cell receptor beta chain. These data are taken from a study of shared T cell receptors in the human thymus. The CDR3 extends over 17 amino acids. Germline CDR1 and CDR2: LNHNV and YYDKDF (reference sequence). V lost 3 bases and J 6 bases, leaving 24 bases between the germline ends. Measured with immunoSEQ multiplex PCR; TCRdb has only the in-frame clones, and not every one. Seen here are over 450,000 clones, about 84% observed once, and the top ten hold less than 0.015%. These data were likewise used in another study, on human thymus T cells. Per that study: Serving as donors were healthy Finnish infants, each of whom was having open corrective surgery for congenital heart defects. Thymus pieces cut out during corrective heart surgery were the tissue that was used. Thymic and blood repertoires showed apparently biased V and J gene usage. Overlap was high between thymic repertoires from unrelated individuals, as reported in related research.

Sequences were obtained from thymocytes. The J gene is TRBJ2-7, the V gene TRBV15; D is perhaps TRBD2 (5 bases). The origin of this receptor is a boy less than two years old with a congenital heart defect. This chain's CDR3 is CATSSPQRGRWYGEQYF. The CDR3 bases are TGTGCCACCAGCAGTCCGCAACGGGGAAGGTGGTACGGCGAGCAGTACTTC. Based on the CDR3 plus reference TRBV15 and TRBJ2-7, the full variable domain is DAMVIQNPRYQVTQFGKPVTLSCSQTLNHNVMYWYQQKSSQAPKLLFHYYDKDFNNEADTPDNFQSRRPNTSFCFLDIRSPGLGDTAMYLCATSSPQRGRWYGEQYFGPGTRLTVT.